This is a list of T cell receptor beta chains from one sample in a study of control samples from healthy donors and cancer patients. The repertoire was sequenced with immunoSEQ multiplex PCR; TCRdb's copy has only in-frame clones and lacks some. The sample lists 70,000 to 75,000 clones, 85% to 95% occurring once. The sequencing sample was made of blood. The origin of the receptors is a young woman in good health. Each CDR3 is given with its conserved first and last residue. Fields, in order: J gene, V gene, D gene, clone size, CDR3 protein, CDR3 DNA. A D gene is named only where the DNA matches it firmly. A clone size is listed for some rows: how often the clone was seen (once, few, many), or a class if it is expanded.

j_call: TRBJ1-4; v_call: TRBV18; d_call: -; clone_size: -; cdr3_aa: CASSPGQPATNEKLFF; cdr3_nt: TGTGCCAGCTCACCCGGACAGCCCGCAACTAATGAAAAACTGTTTTTT
j_call: TRBJ1-1; v_call: TRBV9; d_call: TRBD1; clone_size: -; cdr3_aa: CASSVQGAIDTEAFF; cdr3_nt: TGTGCCAGCAGCGTGCAGGGGGCCATCGACACTGAAGCTTTCTTT
j_call: TRBJ2-1; v_call: TRBV18; d_call: TRBD2; clone_size: -; cdr3_aa: CASSPLAGGYNEQFF; cdr3_nt: TGTGCCAGCTCACCCTTAGCGGGGGGCTACAATGAGCAGTTCTTC
j_call: TRBJ2-1; v_call: TRBV13; d_call: -; clone_size: once; cdr3_aa: CASSYSYEQFF; cdr3_nt: TGTGCCAGCTCCTACAGCTATGAGCAGTTCTTC
j_call: TRBJ1-6; v_call: TRBV7-2; d_call: TRBD1; clone_size: -; cdr3_aa: CASSPRTGGHSYNSPLHF; cdr3_nt: TGTGCCAGCAGCCCAAGGACAGGGGGGCACTCCTATAATTCACCCCTCCACTTT
j_call: TRBJ1-5; v_call: TRBV19; d_call: TRBD1; clone_size: -; cdr3_aa: CASSIRTGVESNQPQHF; cdr3_nt: TGTGCCAGTAGTATACGGACAGGTGTGGAGAGCAATCAGCCCCAGCATTTT
j_call: TRBJ1-2; v_call: TRBV12-5; d_call: -; clone_size: -; cdr3_aa: CASGWSFGGYTF; cdr3_nt: TGTGCTAGTGGTTGGAGCTTTGGGGGCTACACCTTC
j_call: TRBJ1-5; v_call: TRBV19; d_call: -; clone_size: -; cdr3_aa: CASSIPGVVLPQHF; cdr3_nt: TGTGCCAGTAGTATCCCAGGCGTGGTTCTGCCCCAGCATTTT
j_call: TRBJ2-1; v_call: TRBV4-1; d_call: -; clone_size: -; cdr3_aa: CASSQDPYGGGEGYNEQFF; cdr3_nt: TGCGCCAGCAGCCAAGATCCCTACGGAGGGGGTGAAGGCTACAATGAGCAGTTCTTC
j_call: TRBJ1-5; v_call: TRBV14; d_call: -; clone_size: -; cdr3_aa: CASSQASYLQPQHF; cdr3_nt: TGTGCCAGCAGCCAGGCTTCATATCTTCAGCCCCAGCATTTT